This T cell receptor beta chain was profiled in a study of blood T cell repertoires in COVID-19. Here immunoSEQ multiplex PCR was the method, and the copy in TCRdb shows in-frame clones only, minus some. The sample shows more than 250,000 clones, about 89% of them seen only once. Input material: PBMCs or T cells enriched from blood (not recorded which). This receptor was taken from a woman younger than 35 who had recovered from COVID-19.

CDR3 sequence reads: CASSPLGGRIGNQPQHF. The CDR3 DNA is TGTGCCAGTAGTCCCTTGGGAGGGAGGATTGGCAATCAGCCCCAGCATTTT. This rearrangement joins TRBV19 to TRBJ1-5; D gene ambiguous. The germline V gene has CDR1 LNHDA and CDR2 SQIVND (reference sequence). With 5 bases removed from V and 2 bases from J, the gap between germline ends came to 19 bases. The CDR3 length is 17 residues. The full variable domain, rest sourced from reference TRBV19 and TRBJ1-5, is DGGITQSPKYLFRKEGQNVTLSCEQNLNHDAMYWYRQDPGQGLRLIYYSQIVNDFQKGDIAEGYSVSREKKESFPLTVTSAQKNPTAFYLCASSPLGGRIGNQPQHFGDGTRLSIL.